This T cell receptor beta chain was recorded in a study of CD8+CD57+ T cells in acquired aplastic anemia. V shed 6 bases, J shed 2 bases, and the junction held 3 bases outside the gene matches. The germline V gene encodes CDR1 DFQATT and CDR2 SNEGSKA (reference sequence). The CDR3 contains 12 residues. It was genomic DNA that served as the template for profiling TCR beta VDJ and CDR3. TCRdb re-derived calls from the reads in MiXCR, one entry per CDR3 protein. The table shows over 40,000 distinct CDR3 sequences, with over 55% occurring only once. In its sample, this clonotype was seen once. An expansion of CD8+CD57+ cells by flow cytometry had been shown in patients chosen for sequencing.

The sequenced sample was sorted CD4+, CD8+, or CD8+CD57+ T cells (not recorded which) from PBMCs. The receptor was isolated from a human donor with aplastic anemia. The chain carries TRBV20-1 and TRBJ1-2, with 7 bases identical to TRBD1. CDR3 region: CSARTGNYGYTF. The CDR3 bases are TGCAGTGCCAGGACAGGAAACTATGGCTACACCTTC.